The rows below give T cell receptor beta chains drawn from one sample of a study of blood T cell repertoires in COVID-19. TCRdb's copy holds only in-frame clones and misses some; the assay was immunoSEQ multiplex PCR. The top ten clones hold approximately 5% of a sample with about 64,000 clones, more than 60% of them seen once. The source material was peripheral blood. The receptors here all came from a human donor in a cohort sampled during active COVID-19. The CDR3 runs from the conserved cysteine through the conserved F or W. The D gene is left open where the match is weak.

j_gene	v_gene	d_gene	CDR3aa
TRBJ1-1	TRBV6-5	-	CASSYRQENTEAFF
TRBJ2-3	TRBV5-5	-	CASSLGVQSTDTQYF
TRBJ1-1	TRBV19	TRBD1	CASNRGEWTEAFF
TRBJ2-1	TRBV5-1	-	CASSLLQGTFNEQFF
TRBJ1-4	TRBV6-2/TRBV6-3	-	CASSYSGATNEKLFF
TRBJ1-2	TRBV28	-	CASSSTGHYYGYTF
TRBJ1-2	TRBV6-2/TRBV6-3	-	CASSQNQVSGASGYTF
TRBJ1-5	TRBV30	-	CAWSSRGANQPQHF
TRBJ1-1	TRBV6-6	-	CAGGRGRAEAFF
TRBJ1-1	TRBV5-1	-	CASLGGSNTEAFF
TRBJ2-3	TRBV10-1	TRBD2	CASSESAAGATDTQYF
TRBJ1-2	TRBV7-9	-	CASSLNRPDYDYTF
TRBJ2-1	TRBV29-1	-	CSVSLVPGNEQFF
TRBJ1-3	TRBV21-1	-	CASTTGGGNGNTIYF
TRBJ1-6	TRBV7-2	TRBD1	CASSARQGGNSPLHF